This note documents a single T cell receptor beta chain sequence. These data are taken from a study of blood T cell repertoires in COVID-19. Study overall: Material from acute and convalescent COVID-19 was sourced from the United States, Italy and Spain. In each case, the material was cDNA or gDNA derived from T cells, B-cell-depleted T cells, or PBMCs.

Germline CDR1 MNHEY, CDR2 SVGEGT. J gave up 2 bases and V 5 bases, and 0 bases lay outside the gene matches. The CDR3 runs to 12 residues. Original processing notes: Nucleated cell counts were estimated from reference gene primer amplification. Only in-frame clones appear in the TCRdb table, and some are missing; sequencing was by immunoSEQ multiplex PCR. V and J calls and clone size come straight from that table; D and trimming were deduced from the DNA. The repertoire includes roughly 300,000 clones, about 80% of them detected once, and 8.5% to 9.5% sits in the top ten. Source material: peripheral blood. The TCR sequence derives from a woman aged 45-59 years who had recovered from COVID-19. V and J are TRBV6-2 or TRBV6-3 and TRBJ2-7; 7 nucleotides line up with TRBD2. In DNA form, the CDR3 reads TGTGCCAGCAGTGGACTAGCCTACGAGCAGTACTTC. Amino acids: CASSGLAYEQYF.